This T cell receptor (beta chain) comes out of a study of cytomegalovirus exposure and HLA in healthy donors. It was with 60 Vbeta and 13 Jbeta primers that the PCR ran. Sequencing used immunoSEQ multiplex PCR; TCRdb keeps in-frame clones, though not all of them. The sample has 180,000 or so clones; about 62% are singletons. Germline CDR1 is SGHRS and CDR2 is YFSETQ. J was trimmed by 6 bases and V by 0 bases; bases with no gene match: 5. The CDR3 contains 15 residues. The chain carries TRBV5-1 and TRBJ1-5, with 8 bases lining up with TRBD1. Sequencing was done on a sample of PBMCs. This sequence was found in a man between 35 and 55 years old in good health and CMV-seronegative. In DNA form, the CDR3 reads TGCGCCAGCAGCTTGGAAACAGGGGGTAGTCAGCCCCAGCATTTT. Amino acid sequence: CASSLETGGSQPQHF.